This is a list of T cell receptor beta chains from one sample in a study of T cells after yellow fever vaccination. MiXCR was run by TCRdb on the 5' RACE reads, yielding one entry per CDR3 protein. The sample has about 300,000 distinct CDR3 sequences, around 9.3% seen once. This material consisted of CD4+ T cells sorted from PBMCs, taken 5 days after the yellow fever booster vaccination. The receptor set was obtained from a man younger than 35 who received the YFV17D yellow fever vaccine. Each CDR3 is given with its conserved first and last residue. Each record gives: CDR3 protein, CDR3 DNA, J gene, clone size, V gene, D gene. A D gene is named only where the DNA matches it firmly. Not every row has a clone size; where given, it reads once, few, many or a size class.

CASSPRVGNTIYF,TGTGCCAGCAGCCCGCGGGTCGGAAACACCATATATTTT,TRBJ1-3,-,TRBV7-2,-
CASSLADSNQPQHF,TGTGCCAGCAGCTTAGCGGATAGCAATCAGCCCCAGCATTTT,TRBJ1-5,few,TRBV7-2,-
CAIEESYEQYF,TGTGCCATCGAGGAGTCCTACGAGCAGTACTTC,TRBJ2-7,many,TRBV7-9,-
CASSAGTSGADTQYF,TGTGCCAGCAGTGCCGGGACTAGCGGGGCAGATACGCAGTATTTT,TRBJ2-3,-,TRBV6-2/TRBV6-3,TRBD2
CASSHGLAGGIAKNIQYF,TGCGCCAGCAGCCACGGACTAGCGGGGGGGATAGCCAAAAACATTCAGTACTTC,TRBJ2-4,few,TRBV4-1,TRBD2
CASSQTWTDEQYF,TGCGCCAGCAGCCAAACCTGGACAGACGAGCAGTACTTC,TRBJ2-7,few,TRBV4-3,-
CSADWGQADTQYF,TGCAGCGCCGACTGGGGACAGGCGGATACGCAGTATTTT,TRBJ2-3,few,TRBV29-1,TRBD1
CASSFYVESGELFF,TGTGCCAGCAGTTTTTATGTAGAATCCGGGGAGCTGTTTTTT,TRBJ2-2,-,TRBV12-3/TRBV12-4,-
CASSLTGGGHSPLHF,TGCGCCAGCAGCTTAACAGGGGGCGGCCATTCACCCCTCCACTTT,TRBJ1-6,many,TRBV4-3,TRBD1
CSAGDRVGADTQYF,TGCAGTGCTGGGGACAGGGTAGGCGCAGATACGCAGTATTTT,TRBJ2-3,few,TRBV20-1,TRBD1
CASSSSSVRGGPQHF,TGTGCCAGCAGCTCAAGTTCGGTAAGGGGTGGGCCCCAGCATTTT,TRBJ1-5,-,TRBV4-2,-
CASSPPTTGGNEQFF,TGTGCCAGCTCACCACCGACGACAGGGGGCAATGAGCAGTTCTTC,TRBJ2-1,few,TRBV18,TRBD1
CASSAGRRNEKLFF,TGTGCCAGCAGTGCAGGCAGGAGAAATGAAAAACTGTTTTTT,TRBJ1-4,-,TRBV2,-
CASNRRIAETQYF,TGTGCCAGCAACCGGCGGATAGCGGAGACCCAGTACTTC,TRBJ2-5,few,TRBV2,-
CASSKEEFTDTQYF,TGTGCCAGCAGTAAGGAGGAATTCACAGATACGCAGTATTTT,TRBJ2-3,many,TRBV25-1,-
CASSPFTSGTYTGELFF,TGTGCCAGCAGCCCCTTTACTAGCGGGACCTACACCGGGGAGCTGTTTTTT,TRBJ2-2,few,TRBV12-3/TRBV12-4,TRBD2
CASSLAGAPNYGYTF,TGCGCCAGCAGCTTGGCAGGGGCTCCCAACTATGGCTACACCTTC,TRBJ1-2,-,TRBV5-1,-
CASSSGRSNYGYTF,TGTGCCAGCAGCAGCGGCAGATCTAACTATGGCTACACCTTC,TRBJ1-2,few,TRBV7-2,-
CASSLRNARPQHF,TGTGCCAGCAGCTTAAGGAACGCGCGGCCCCAGCATTTT,TRBJ1-5,few,TRBV5-6,-
CSGRQGGNTEAFF,TGCAGTGGCAGACAGGGGGGGAACACTGAAGCTTTCTTT,TRBJ1-1,many,TRBV20-1,TRBD1
CASRKNRAGGTGELFF,TGTGCCAGCAGGAAAAACAGGGCGGGGGGCACCGGGGAGCTGTTTTTT,TRBJ2-2,-,TRBV7-3,TRBD2
CASSQVRGLERVDTQYF,TGCGCCAGCAGCCAAGTCCGGGGGCTAGAAAGGGTAGATACGCAGTATTTT,TRBJ2-3,many,TRBV4-3,-
CASGQQGTDTQYF,TGTGCCAGCGGACAACAAGGAACAGATACGCAGTATTTT,TRBJ2-3,many,TRBV3-1,-
CASTSGTEEAFF,TGTGCCAGCACCTCCGGGACGGAGGAAGCTTTCTTT,TRBJ1-1,many,TRBV7-9,-
CASSLPPVAHGYTF,TGTGCCAGCAGCTTACCCCCCGTGGCCCATGGCTACACCTTC,TRBJ1-2,few,TRBV7-2,-
CASSFQAGGQETQYF,TGCGCCAGCAGCTTCCAAGCGGGGGGGCAAGAGACCCAGTACTTC,TRBJ2-5,few,TRBV5-1,TRBD2
CASSLESPDLNEQFF,TGCGCCAGCAGCTTGGAATCCCCCGATCTCAATGAGCAGTTCTTC,TRBJ2-1,few,TRBV5-1,-
CSARGGGNPTDTQYF,TGCAGTGCTAGAGGTGGCGGGAACCCCACAGATACGCAGTATTTT,TRBJ2-3,-,TRBV20-1,-